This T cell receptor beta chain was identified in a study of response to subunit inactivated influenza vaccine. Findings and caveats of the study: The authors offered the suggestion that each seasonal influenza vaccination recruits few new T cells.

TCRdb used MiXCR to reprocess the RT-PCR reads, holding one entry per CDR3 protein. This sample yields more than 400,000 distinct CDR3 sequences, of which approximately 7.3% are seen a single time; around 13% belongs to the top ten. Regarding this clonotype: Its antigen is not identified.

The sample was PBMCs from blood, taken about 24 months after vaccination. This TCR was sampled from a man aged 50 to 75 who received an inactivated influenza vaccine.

The CDR3 nucleotides are TGTGCCAGCAGTCCGCGGAGGGGGAACACCGGGGAGCTGTTTTTT. This translates into CASSPRRGNTGELFF. The V call is TRBV6-1, the J call TRBJ2-2, with D maybe TRBD2 (6 bases). The CDR3 spans 15 residues. The germline V and J ends were trimmed by 5 bases and 1 base, with 11 bases remaining between them. Germline lookup yields CDR1 MNHNS and CDR2 SASEGT.